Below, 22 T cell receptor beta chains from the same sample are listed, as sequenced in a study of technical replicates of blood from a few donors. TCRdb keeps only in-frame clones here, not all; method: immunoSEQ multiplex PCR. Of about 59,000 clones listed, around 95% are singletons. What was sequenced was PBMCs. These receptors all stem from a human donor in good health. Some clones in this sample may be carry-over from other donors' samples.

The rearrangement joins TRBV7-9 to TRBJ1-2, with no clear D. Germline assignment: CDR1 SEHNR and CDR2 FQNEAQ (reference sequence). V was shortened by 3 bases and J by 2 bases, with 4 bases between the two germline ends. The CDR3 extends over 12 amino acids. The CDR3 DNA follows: TGTGCCAGCAGCTTCGGGAACTATGGCTACACCTTC. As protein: CASSFGNYGYTF.

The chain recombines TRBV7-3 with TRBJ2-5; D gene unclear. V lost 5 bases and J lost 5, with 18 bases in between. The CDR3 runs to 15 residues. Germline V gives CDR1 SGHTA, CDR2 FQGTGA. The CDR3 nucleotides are TGTGCCAGCAGCCCATGGGCCAGGCAGTCGGAGACCCAGTACTTC. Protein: CASSPWARQSETQYF.

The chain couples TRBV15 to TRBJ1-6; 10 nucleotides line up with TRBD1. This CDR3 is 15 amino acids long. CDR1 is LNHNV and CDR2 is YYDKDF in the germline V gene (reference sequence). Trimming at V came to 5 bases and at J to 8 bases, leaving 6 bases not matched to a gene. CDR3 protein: CATSRDRGPDSPLHF. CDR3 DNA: TGTGCCACCAGCCGCGACAGGGGGCCGGATTCACCCCTCCACTTT.

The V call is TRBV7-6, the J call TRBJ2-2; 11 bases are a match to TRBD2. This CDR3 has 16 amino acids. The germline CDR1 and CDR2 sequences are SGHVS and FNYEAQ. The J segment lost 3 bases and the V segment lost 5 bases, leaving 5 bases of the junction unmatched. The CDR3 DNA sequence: TGTGCCAGCAGCCCAACTAGCGGGAGCTACACCGGGGAGCTGTTTTTT. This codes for CASSPTSGSYTGELFF.

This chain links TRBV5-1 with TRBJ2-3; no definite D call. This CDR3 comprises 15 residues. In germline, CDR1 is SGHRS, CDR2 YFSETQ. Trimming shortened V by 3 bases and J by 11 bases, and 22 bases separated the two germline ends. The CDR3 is CASSSQLDGLSVQYF. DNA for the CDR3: TGCGCCAGCAGCTCCCAGTTAGACGGGTTAAGTGTGCAGTATTTT.

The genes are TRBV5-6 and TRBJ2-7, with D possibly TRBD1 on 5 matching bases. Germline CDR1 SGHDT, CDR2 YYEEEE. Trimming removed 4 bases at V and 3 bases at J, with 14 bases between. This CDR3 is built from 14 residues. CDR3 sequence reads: CASSPRQSYYEQYF. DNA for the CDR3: TGTGCCAGCAGCCCGAGACAGAGTTACTACGAGCAGTACTTC.

The CDR3 loop is CASSQVLAGGSETQYF. The CDR3 region has the DNA TGCGCCAGCAGCCAAGTTCTAGCGGGGGGATCCGAGACCCAGTACTTC. V gene TRBV4-1 combines with J gene TRBJ2-5; the match to TRBD2 covers 11 bases. The CDR3 has 16 amino acids. Germline assignment: CDR1 MGHRA and CDR2 YSYEKL. V lost 1 base to trimming and J lost 5 bases; unmatched junction nucleotides: 6.

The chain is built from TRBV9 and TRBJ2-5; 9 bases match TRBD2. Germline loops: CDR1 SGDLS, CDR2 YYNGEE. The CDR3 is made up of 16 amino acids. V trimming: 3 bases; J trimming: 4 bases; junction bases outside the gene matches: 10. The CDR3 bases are TGTGCCAGCAGCGGAGGGACCGGCGGGAGGGGAGAGACCCAGTACTTC. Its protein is CASSGGTGGRGETQYF.

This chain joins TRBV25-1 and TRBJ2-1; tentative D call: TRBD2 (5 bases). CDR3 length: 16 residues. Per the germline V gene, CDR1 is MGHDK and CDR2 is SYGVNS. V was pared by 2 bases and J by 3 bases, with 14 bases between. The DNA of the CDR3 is TGTGCCAGCAGTGAAAGGTTATCGGGATTCTACAATGAGCAGTTCTTC. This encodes CASSERLSGFYNEQFF.

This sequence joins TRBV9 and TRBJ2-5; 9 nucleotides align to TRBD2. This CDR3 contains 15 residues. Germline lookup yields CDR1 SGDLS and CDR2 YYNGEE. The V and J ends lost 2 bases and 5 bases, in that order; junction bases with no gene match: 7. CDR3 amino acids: CASSVGGSGSETQYF. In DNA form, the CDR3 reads TGTGCCAGCAGCGTCGGGGGTAGCGGGAGTGAGACCCAGTACTTC.

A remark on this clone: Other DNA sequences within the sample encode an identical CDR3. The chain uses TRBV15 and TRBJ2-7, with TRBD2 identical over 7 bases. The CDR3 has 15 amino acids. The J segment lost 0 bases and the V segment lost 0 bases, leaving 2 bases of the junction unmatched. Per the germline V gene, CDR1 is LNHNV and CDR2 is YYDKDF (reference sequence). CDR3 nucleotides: TGTGCCACCAGCAGAGAAGCGGGGAGCTCCTACGAGCAGTACTTC. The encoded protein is CATSREAGSSYEQYF.

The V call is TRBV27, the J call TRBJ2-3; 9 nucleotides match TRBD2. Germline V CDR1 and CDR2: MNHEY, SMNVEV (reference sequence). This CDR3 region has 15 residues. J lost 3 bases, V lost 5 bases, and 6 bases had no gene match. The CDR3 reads CASSKGLARTDTQYF. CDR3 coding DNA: TGTGCCAGCAGTAAGGGACTAGCTAGGACAGATACGCAGTATTTT.

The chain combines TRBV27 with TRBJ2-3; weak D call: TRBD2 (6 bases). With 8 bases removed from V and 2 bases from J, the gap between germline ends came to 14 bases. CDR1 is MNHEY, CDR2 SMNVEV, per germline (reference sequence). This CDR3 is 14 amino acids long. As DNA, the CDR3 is TGTGCCAGCTGGGGACTTCAGCTCACAGATACGCAGTATTTT. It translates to CASWGLQLTDTQYF.

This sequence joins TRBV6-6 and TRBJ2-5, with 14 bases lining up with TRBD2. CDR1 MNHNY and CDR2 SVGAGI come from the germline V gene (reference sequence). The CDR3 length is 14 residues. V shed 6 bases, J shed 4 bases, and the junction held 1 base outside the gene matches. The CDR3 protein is CASRGTSGGETQYF. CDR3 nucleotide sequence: TGTGCCAGCAGGGGGACTAGCGGGGGAGAGACCCAGTACTTC.

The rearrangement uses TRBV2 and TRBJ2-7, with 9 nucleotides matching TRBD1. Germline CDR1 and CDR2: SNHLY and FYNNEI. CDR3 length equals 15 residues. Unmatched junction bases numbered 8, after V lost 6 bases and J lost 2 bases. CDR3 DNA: TGTGCCAGCAGGAACCGGGACAGGGTCCCCTACGAGCAGTACTTC. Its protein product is CASRNRDRVPYEQYF. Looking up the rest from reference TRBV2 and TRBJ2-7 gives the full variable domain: EPEVTQTPSHQVTQMGQEVILRCVPISNHLYFYWYRQILGQKVEFLVSFYNNEISEKSEIFDDQFSVERPDGSNFTLKIRSTKLEDSAMYFCASRNRDRVPYEQYFGPGTRLTVT.

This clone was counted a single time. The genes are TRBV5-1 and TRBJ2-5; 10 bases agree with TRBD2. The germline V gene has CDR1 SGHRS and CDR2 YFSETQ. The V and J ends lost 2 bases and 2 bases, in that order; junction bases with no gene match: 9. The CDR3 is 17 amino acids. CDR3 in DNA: TGCGCCAGCAGCTTCGGTCTAGCGGGGGAACTACAAGAGACCCAGTACTTC. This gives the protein CASSFGLAGELQETQYF.

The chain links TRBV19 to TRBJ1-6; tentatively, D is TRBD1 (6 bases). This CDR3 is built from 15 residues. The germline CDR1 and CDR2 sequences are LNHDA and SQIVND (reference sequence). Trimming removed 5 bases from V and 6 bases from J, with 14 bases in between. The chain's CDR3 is CASSLQGGVNSPLHF. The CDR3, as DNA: TGTGCCAGTAGTTTACAGGGAGGGGTTAATTCACCCCTCCACTTT. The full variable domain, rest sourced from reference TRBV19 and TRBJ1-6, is DGGITQSPKYLFRKEGQNVTLSCEQNLNHDAMYWYRQDPGQGLRLIYYSQIVNDFQKGDIAEGYSVSREKKESFPLTVTSAQKNPTAFYLCASSLQGGVNSPLHFGNGTRLTVT.

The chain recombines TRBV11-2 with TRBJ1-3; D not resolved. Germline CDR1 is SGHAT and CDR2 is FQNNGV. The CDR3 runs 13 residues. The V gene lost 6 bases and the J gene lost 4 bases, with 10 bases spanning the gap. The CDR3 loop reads CASREARGNTIYF. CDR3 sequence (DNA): TGTGCCAGCAGAGAGGCGAGAGGAAACACCATATATTTT.

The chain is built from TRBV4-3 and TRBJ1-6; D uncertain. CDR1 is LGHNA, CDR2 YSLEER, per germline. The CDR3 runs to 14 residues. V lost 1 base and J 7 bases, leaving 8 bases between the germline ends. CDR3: CASSQAPRNSPLHF. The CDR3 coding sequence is TGCGCCAGCAGCCAAGCACCTAGGAATTCACCCCTCCACTTT.

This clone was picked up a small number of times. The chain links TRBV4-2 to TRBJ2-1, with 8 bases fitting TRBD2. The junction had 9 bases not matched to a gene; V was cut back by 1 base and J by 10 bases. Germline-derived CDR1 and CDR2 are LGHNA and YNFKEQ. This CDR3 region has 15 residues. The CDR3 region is CASSQVLLAGSEQFF. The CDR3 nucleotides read TGTGCCAGCAGCCAAGTATTGTTAGCGGGATCGGAGCAGTTCTTC.

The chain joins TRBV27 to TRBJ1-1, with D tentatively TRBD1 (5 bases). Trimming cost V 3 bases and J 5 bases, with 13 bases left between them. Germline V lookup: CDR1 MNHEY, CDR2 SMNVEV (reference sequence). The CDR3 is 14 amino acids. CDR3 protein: CASSFRGGRTEAFF. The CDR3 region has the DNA TGTGCCAGCAGTTTTCGGGGGGGGAGGACTGAAGCTTTCTTT.

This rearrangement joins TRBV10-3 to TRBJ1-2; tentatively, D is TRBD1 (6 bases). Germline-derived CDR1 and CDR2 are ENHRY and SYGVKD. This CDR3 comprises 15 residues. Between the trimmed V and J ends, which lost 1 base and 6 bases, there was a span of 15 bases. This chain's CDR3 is CAISEFLGGLDGYTF. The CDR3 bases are TGTGCCATCAGTGAGTTCCTCGGGGGGCTGGATGGCTACACCTTC.